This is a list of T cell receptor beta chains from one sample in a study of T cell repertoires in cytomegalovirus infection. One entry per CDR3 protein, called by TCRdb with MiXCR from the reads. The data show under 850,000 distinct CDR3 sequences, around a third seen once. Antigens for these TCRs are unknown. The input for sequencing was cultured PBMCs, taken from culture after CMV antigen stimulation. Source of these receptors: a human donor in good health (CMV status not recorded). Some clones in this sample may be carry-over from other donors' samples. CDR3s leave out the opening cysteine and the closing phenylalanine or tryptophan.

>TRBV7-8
ASSSPWGDIYEQY
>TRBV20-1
SASYGAGIRSPLH
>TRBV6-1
ASRGTGVYNSPLH
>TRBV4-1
ASSRPGQLNTEAF
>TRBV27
ASSKVPNPYNEQF
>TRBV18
ASSQGLIDSGANVLT
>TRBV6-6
ASRLLGTENQPQH
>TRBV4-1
ASRQGLKNSGANVLT
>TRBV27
ASSTHMTSGRTSGELF
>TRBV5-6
ASSGIAGYVGELF
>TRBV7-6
ASSSSWDKVYNEQF
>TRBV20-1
SASTGNYEQY
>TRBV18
ASSPSTLYNEQF
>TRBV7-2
ASSSHGTDNQPQH
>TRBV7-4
ASSLRPEEGHYEQY
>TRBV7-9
ASSTQGANQPQY
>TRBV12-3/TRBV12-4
ASSQFSPGGEQF
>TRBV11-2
ASSLDRGDTGELF
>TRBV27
ASSPSGRAANEQF
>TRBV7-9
ASSFARPGDEQY
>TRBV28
ASSLLVVYGNQPQH
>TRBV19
ASSIVGGGLDNEQF